One and the same sample provided the 26 T cell receptor beta chains below, sequenced in a study of neurological immune-mediated disorders. TCRdb independently ran MiXCR on the 5' RACE reads; one entry per CDR3 protein. The profile covers 100,000 or so distinct CDR3 sequences, with around 3.3% appearing a single time and approximately 5.9% taken by the ten largest. The specimen sequenced was PBMCs. The origin of the receptors is a woman under 30 with multiple sclerosis.

This clonotype was counted ten times or more. The V and J genes are TRBV6-2 or TRBV6-3 and TRBJ2-2; 9 positions agree with TRBD1. The germline V gene has CDR1 MNHEY and CDR2 SVGEGT. Trimming removed 6 bases from V and 7 bases from J; junction bases left unmatched: 15. This CDR3 comprises 17 residues. CDR3 protein: CASRRAQGATGGGELFF. CDR3 nucleotides: TGTGCCAGCAGGCGGGCACAGGGGGCAACGGGAGGCGGGGAGCTGTTTTTT.

The table lists this clonotype with many counts. The gene calls are TRBV12-3 or TRBV12-4 and TRBJ1-1; the D gene is possibly TRBD1 (6 bases). The ends were cut back, 3 bases at V and 1 base at J, with 9 bases in the middle. The CDR3 extends over 14 amino acids. This CDR3 is CASSFGDTNTEAFF. In nucleotides, the CDR3 is TGTGCCAGCAGTTTTGGGGACACGAACACTGAAGCTTTCTTT.

This clonotype has ten or more counts. This chain connects TRBV9 to TRBJ2-1; D ambiguous. This CDR3 spans 17 amino acids. Germline lookup yields CDR1 SGDLS and CDR2 YYNGEE. Between the trimmed V and J ends, which lost 3 bases and 0 bases, there was a span of 16 bases. For the CDR3, the DNA is TGTGCCAGCAGCGCCTGGTTTGAGATCAGCTCCTACAATGAGCAGTTCTTC. As protein: CASSAWFEISSYNEQFF.

Many counts were recorded for this clonotype. The V gene is TRBV4-2, the J gene TRBJ2-4, with TRBD2 matching over 9 bases. Germline lookup yields CDR1 LGHNA and CDR2 YNFKEQ. The CDR3 extends over 18 amino acids. Trimming took 0 bases from V and 0 from J; bases not matched to a gene: 6. CDR3 protein: CASSQDGIAGVAKNIQYF. The CDR3 DNA sequence: TGTGCCAGCAGCCAAGATGGTATAGCGGGAGTAGCCAAAAACATTCAGTACTTC.

This clonotype has ten or more counts. V and J are TRBV6-5 and TRBJ1-2; TRBD1 might be the D (5 bases). The germline gives CDR1 MNHEY, CDR2 SVGAGI. This CDR3 has 13 amino acids. Trimming cost V 1 base and J 6 bases, with 9 bases left between them. The CDR3 nucleotides read TGTGCCAGCAGTTACTATGAGGGGAATGGCTACACCTTC. This encodes CASSYYEGNGYTF.

This clonotype has a count of ten or more. V is TRBV12-5 and J is TRBJ2-1, with D possibly called TRBD1 or TRBD2 (5 bases each). The CDR3 is 15 amino acids. Trimming stripped 6 bases from V and 4 bases from J, with 16 bases between. Per germline, CDR1 LGHNT and CDR2 FRNRAP. CDR3 sequence: CASGVGTATYNEQFF. In DNA form, the CDR3 reads TGTGCTAGTGGCGTCGGGACGGCTACATACAATGAGCAGTTCTTC.

This clonotype was counted ten times or more. The chain carries TRBV10-3 and TRBJ1-3; perhaps TRBD1 as D (5 bases). The CDR3 is made up of 16 amino acids. Trimming took off 2 bases at V and 0 bases at J, with 11 bases between the two ends. Germline V lookup: CDR1 ENHRY, CDR2 SYGVKD. In DNA, the CDR3 is TGTGCCATCAGTGAGATTACAGGACGCTCTGGAAACACCATATATTTT. Its protein is CAISEITGRSGNTIYF.

This clonotype showed up many times. The chain employs TRBV18 and TRBJ2-7; 10 bases fit TRBD2. J lost 2 bases, V lost 3 bases, and 7 bases had no gene match. The CDR3 is made up of 16 amino acids. Germline CDR1 reads KGHSH; CDR2 reads LQKENI. The CDR3 sequence is CASSPLPGTSAYEQYF. In DNA, the CDR3 is TGTGCCAGCTCACCCCTCCCCGGGACTAGCGCCTACGAGCAGTACTTC.

This clonotype was counted at least ten times. The V gene is TRBV7-2, the J gene TRBJ2-7, with D possibly matching TRBD2 (6 bases). The CDR3 runs to 14 residues. Germline V gene lookup returns CDR1 SGHTA and CDR2 FQGNSA. V was pared by 3 bases and J by 7 bases, with 16 bases between. The CDR3 loop reads CASSLAGSSREQYF. The CDR3 bases are TGTGCCAGCAGCTTGGCCGGGAGTTCGCGAGAGCAGTACTTC.

In this sample, this clonotype turned up many times. The chain recombines TRBV3-1 with TRBJ1-2; 7 nucleotides match TRBD1. Trimming cost V 3 bases and J 4 bases; bases outside gene matches: 11. The germline gives CDR1 LGHDT, CDR2 YNNKEL (reference sequence). This CDR3 comprises 16 residues. The CDR3 protein is CASSHLGGGFGYGYTF. CDR3 coding DNA: TGTGCCAGCAGCCATCTAGGAGGGGGCTTTGGCTATGGCTACACCTTC.

Ten or more counts support this clonotype. This chain connects TRBV20-1 to TRBJ1-6; D possibly corresponds to TRBD1 (6 bases). CDR3 length: 12 amino acids. Deletions cut 7 bases from V and 13 bases from J, with 17 bases between. CDR1 and CDR2 (germline): DFQATT, SNEGSKA (reference sequence). CDR3 amino acids: CSGGVGGQPLHF. The CDR3 DNA reads TGCAGTGGAGGAGTTGGGGGGCAGCCCCTCCACTTT.

This clonotype was seen repeatedly, ten times or more. In DNA, the CDR3 is TGTGCCAGCAGCGGGGGGCCCACCTACGAGCAGTACTTC. Translated, it gives CASSGGPTYEQYF. The chain uses TRBV9 and TRBJ2-7; D perhaps matches TRBD1 (6 bases). The CDR3 sequence is 13 residues long. Between the trimmed V and J ends, which lost 3 bases and 2 bases, there was a span of 9 bases. In germline, CDR1 is SGDLS, CDR2 YYNGEE.

This clonotype has at least ten counts. V gene TRBV3-1 combines with J gene TRBJ2-3; D not certain. Trimming stripped 2 bases from V and 6 bases from J, with 9 bases between. The CDR3 is 13 residues long. CDR1 LGHDT and CDR2 YNNKEL come from the germline V gene (reference sequence). CDR3 region: CASSQNAADTQYF. The CDR3 DNA follows: TGTGCCAGCAGCCAAAACGCCGCTGATACGCAGTATTTT.

The sample holds many counts of this clonotype. The CDR3 spells CSARDVGNQPQHF. The CDR3 DNA reads as TGCAGTGCTAGAGATGTGGGCAATCAGCCCCAGCATTTT. The J gene is TRBJ1-5, the V gene TRBV20-1; D is undetermined. CDR1 and CDR2 from the germline V gene are DFQATT and SNEGSKA (reference sequence). This CDR3 is built from 13 residues. The ends were cut back, 0 bases at V and 2 bases at J, with 5 bases in the middle.

There are many counts of this clonotype. The V gene is TRBV6-2 or TRBV6-3, the J gene TRBJ2-1; no clear D. Trimming pared 6 bases from V and 0 bases from J, leaving 18 bases between. Germline V gene data show CDR1 as MNHEY and CDR2 as SVGEGT. CDR3 length: 17 residues. CDR3 loop: CASSLLGPEASYNEQFF. CDR3 coding DNA: TGTGCCAGCAGCCTACTGGGTCCGGAAGCCTCCTACAATGAGCAGTTCTTC.

This clonotype was picked up many times. The rearrangement joins TRBV20-1 to TRBJ2-7; 7 bases are a match to TRBD2. Germline V CDR1 and CDR2: DFQATT, SNEGSKA (reference sequence). Unmatched junction bases numbered 11, after V lost 0 bases and J lost 3 bases. This CDR3 contains 16 residues. DNA for the CDR3: TGCAGTGCTAGAGACCCGCGGGCTAGCGGACTCTACGAGCAGTACTTC. It translates to CSARDPRASGLYEQYF.

In its sample, this clonotype was seen many times. This chain uses TRBV20-1 with TRBJ2-3; D is perhaps TRBD2 (6 bases). V shed 6 bases and J shed 9 bases, with 13 bases lying between them. This CDR3 is built from 11 residues. The germline V gene has CDR1 DFQATT and CDR2 SNEGSKA (reference sequence). The CDR3 DNA sequence: TGCAGTGCCGGAGGGCCAGTGACGCAGTATTTT. Protein product: CSAGGPVTQYF.

The sample holds many counts of this clonotype. The V and J genes are TRBV5-1 and TRBJ2-2; no reliable D call. The CDR3 totals 15 residues. Per germline, CDR1 SGHRS and CDR2 YFSETQ. Trimming shortened V by 3 bases and J by 5 bases, and 14 bases separated the two germline ends. DNA of the CDR3: TGCGCCAGCAGCTCCACTGACACTTATACCGGGGAGCTGTTTTTT. This translates into CASSSTDTYTGELFF.

In its sample, this clonotype was seen many times. The CDR3 spells CASSLGSGTDLLSGGYTF. The CDR3 nucleotides read TGCGCCAGCAGCTTAGGTTCCGGGACAGACCTTCTTTCAGGTGGCTACACCTTC. This rearrangement joins TRBV5-1 to TRBJ1-2; 7 bases line up with TRBD1. V gave up 2 bases and J gave up 7 bases; unmatched junction bases: 20. There are 18 residues in the CDR3. Germline V gene lookup returns CDR1 SGHRS and CDR2 YFSETQ. Drawing the rest from reference TRBV5-1 and TRBJ1-2, the complete variable domain is KAGVTQTPRYLIKTRGQQVTLSCSPISGHRSVSWYQQTPGQGLQFLFEYFSETQRNKGNFPGRFSGRQFSNSRSEMNVSTLELGDSALYLCASSLGSGTDLLSGGYTFGSGTRLTVV.

This clonotype has a count of ten or more. The V gene is TRBV29-1, the J gene TRBJ1-2; D is uncertain. Germline V gene lookup returns CDR1 SQVTM and CDR2 ANQGSEA. V was shortened by 7 bases and J by 2 bases, with 8 bases between the two germline ends. The CDR3 has 11 amino acids. The CDR3 reads CSDRINYGYTF. As DNA, the CDR3 is TGCAGCGACCGGATCAACTATGGCTACACCTTC.

This clonotype showed up many times. J is TRBJ2-5 and V is TRBV3-1; D might be TRBD2 (6 bases). The CDR3 loop spans 15 amino acids. The germline V and J ends were trimmed by 0 bases and 4 bases, with 12 bases remaining between them. The V gene's germline CDR1 is LGHDT and CDR2 YNNKEL (reference sequence). CDR3 region: CASSQDRRGGETQYF. CDR3 coding DNA: TGTGCCAGCAGCCAAGATAGGCGGGGAGGAGAGACCCAGTACTTC.

This clonotype was detected many times. The chain combines TRBV20-1 with TRBJ2-1; no definite D call. The ends were cut back, 6 bases at V and 2 bases at J, with 20 bases in the middle. The germline gives CDR1 DFQATT, CDR2 SNEGSKA (reference sequence). The CDR3 covers 16 residues. The CDR3 nucleotides read TGCAGTGCCGAAGGGCCGGCAGGCCTGCCCTACAATGAGCAGTTCTTC. This encodes CSAEGPAGLPYNEQFF.

This clonotype was seen many times. V usage is TRBV20-1 and J usage is TRBJ2-7; D might be TRBD1 or TRBD2, each matching 5 bases. Trimming took off 0 bases at V and 5 bases at J, with 8 bases between the two ends. CDR3 size: 12 residues. Germline assignment: CDR1 DFQATT and CDR2 SNEGSKA (reference sequence). DNA of the CDR3: TGCAGTGCTAGAGATGAGGGGCACGAGCAGTACTTC. It yields the protein CSARDEGHEQYF.

The V gene is TRBV4-1, the J gene TRBJ1-5; 10 nucleotides agree with TRBD1. This CDR3 is 15 amino acids long. After removal of 1 base from V and 4 bases from J, the junction contained 1 base not matched to a gene. The germline gives CDR1 MGHRA, CDR2 YSYEKL. CDR3 DNA sequence: TGCGCCAGCAGCCAAGGGGACAGGGGAAATCAGCCCCAGCATTTT. Protein: CASSQGDRGNQPQHF.

This clonotype was picked up many times. This chain joins TRBV6-2 or TRBV6-3 and TRBJ2-3, with a weak D call TRBD2 (5 bases). Germline V CDR1 and CDR2: MNHEY, SVGEGT. The CDR3 totals 17 residues. V was cut by 0 bases and J by 4 bases, with 17 bases left in between. For the CDR3, the DNA is TGTGCCAGCAGTTACTCGAGGACGCGCGGGTCCCCAGATACGCAGTATTTT. Translated, it gives CASSYSRTRGSPDTQYF.

This clonotype was detected only a few times. The chain couples TRBV5-1 to TRBJ2-6, with 14 nucleotides matching TRBD2. There are 19 residues in the CDR3. Germline trimming cut 4 bases from V and 1 base from J; bases unmatched to any gene: 7. Germline-derived CDR1 and CDR2 are SGHRS and YFSETQ. The CDR3 region has the DNA TGCGCCAGCAGCCCGGGACTAGCGGGGGTCTTATCTGGGGCCAACGTCCTGACTTTC. Its protein product is CASSPGLAGVLSGANVLTF.